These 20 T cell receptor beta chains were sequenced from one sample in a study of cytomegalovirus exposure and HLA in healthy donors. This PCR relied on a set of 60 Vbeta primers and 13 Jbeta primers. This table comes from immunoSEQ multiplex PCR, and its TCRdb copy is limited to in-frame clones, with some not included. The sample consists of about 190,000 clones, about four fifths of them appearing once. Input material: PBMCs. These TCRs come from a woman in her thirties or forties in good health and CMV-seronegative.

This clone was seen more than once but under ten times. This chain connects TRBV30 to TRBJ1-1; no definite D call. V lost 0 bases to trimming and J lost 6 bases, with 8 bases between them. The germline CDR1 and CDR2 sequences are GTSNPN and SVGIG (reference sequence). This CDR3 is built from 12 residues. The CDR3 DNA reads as TGTGCCTGGAGTGTGGCCGTGGCTGAAGCTTTCTTT. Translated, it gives CAWSVAVAEAFF.

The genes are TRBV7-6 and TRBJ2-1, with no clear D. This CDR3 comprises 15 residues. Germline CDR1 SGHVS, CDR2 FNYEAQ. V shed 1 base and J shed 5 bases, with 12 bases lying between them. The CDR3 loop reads CASSLGLGSHNEQFF. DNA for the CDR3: TGTGCCAGCAGCTTAGGTTTGGGCAGTCACAATGAGCAGTTCTTC.

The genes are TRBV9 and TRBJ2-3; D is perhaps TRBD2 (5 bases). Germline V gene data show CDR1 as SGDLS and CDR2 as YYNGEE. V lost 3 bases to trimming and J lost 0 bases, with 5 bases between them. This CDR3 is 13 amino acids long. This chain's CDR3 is CASSGTSTDTQYF. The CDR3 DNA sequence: TGTGCCAGCAGCGGGACTAGCACAGATACGCAGTATTTT.

The CDR3 spells CASSQAGPSTDTQYF. CDR3 DNA sequence: TGTGCCAGCAGTCAAGCTGGGCCCAGCACAGATACGCAGTATTTT. The chain couples TRBV25-1 to TRBJ2-3; no clear D. From germline, CDR1 is MGHDK and CDR2 SYGVNS. The CDR3 is 15 amino acids. Trimming pared 5 bases from V and 0 bases from J, leaving 12 bases between.

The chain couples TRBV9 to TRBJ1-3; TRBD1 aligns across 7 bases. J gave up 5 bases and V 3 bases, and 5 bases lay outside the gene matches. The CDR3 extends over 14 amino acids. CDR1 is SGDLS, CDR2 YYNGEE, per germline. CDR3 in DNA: TGTGCCAGCAGCGCTGGGACAGAACGAAACACCATATATTTT. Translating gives CASSAGTERNTIYF.

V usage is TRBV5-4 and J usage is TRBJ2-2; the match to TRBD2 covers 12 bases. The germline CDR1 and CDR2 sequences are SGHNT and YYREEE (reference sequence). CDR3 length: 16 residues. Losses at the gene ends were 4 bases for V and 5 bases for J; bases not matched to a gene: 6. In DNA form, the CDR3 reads TGTGCCAGCAGCGACACTAGCGGGAGGCTAACCGGGGAGCTGTTTTTT. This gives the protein CASSDTSGRLTGELFF.

The CDR3 DNA follows: TGTGCCAGCAGCCCGGACAGGGGGTACTATGGCTACACCTTC. This gives the protein CASSPDRGYYGYTF. The gene calls are TRBV7-9 and TRBJ1-2, with 10 bases lining up with TRBD1. The CDR3 consists of 14 residues. V lost 5 bases and J lost 3; bases outside the gene matches: 3. CDR1 is SEHNR and CDR2 is FQNEAQ in the germline V gene (reference sequence).

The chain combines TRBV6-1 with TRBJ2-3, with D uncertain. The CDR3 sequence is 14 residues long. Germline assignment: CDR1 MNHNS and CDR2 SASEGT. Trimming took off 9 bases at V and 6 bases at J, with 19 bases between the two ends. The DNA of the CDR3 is TGTGCCAGTGCCCGAGACTCCGTAGTCGATACGCAGTATTTT. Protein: CASARDSVVDTQYF.

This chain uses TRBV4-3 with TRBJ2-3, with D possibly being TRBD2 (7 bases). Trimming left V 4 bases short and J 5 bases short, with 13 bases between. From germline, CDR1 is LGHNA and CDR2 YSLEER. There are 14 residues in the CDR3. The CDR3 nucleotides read TGCGCCAGCAGCCTGGGGGGGGCGGGAGATACGCAGTATTTT. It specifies CASSLGGAGDTQYF.

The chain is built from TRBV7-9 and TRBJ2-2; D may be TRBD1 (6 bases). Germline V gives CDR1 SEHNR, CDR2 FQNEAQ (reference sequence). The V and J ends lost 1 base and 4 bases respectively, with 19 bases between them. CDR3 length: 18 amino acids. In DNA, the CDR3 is TGTGCCAGCAGCTTAGGGTTCTCGGGGACAATGGGCACCGGGGAGCTGTTTTTT. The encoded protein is CASSLGFSGTMGTGELFF.

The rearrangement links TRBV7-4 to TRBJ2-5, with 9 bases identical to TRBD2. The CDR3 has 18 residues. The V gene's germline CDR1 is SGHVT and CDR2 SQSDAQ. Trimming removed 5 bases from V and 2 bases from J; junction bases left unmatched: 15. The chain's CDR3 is CASSLPGPVAGGQETQYF. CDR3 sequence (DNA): TGTGCCAGCAGCCTCCCCGGTCCAGTGGCGGGAGGGCAAGAGACCCAGTACTTC.

CDR3 nucleotides: TGTGCCAGCAGCCCGCTCTTCAGGGACTCATTGAATGAGCAGTTCTTC. It yields the protein CASSPLFRDSLNEQFF. The gene calls are TRBV7-9 and TRBJ2-1, with D possibly TRBD2 on 6 matching bases. The CDR3 contains 16 residues. Trimming removed 5 bases from V and 7 bases from J, with 21 bases in between. Germline V lookup: CDR1 SEHNR, CDR2 FQNEAQ (reference sequence).

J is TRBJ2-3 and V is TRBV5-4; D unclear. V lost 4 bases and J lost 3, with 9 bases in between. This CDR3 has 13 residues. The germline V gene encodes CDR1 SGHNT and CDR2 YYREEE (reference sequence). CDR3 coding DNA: TGTGCCAGCAGCAGTCCAGGAACAGATACGCAGTATTTT. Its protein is CASSSPGTDTQYF.

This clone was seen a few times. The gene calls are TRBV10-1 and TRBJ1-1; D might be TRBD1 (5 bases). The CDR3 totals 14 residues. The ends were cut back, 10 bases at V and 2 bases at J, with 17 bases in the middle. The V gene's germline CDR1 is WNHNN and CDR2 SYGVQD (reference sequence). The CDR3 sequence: CATKGALYNTEAFF. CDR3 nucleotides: TGCGCCACCAAAGGGGCTCTTTATAACACTGAAGCTTTCTTT.

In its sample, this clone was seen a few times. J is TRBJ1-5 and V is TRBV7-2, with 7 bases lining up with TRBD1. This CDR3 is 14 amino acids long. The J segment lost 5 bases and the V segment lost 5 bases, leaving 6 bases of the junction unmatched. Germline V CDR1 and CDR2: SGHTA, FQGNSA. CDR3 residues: CASSPGTAYQPQHF. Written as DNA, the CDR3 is TGTGCCAGCAGCCCCGGGACAGCATATCAGCCCCAGCATTTT.

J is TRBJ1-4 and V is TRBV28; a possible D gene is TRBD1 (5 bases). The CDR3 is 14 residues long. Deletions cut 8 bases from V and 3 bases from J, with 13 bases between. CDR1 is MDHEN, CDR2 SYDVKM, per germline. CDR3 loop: CASYDGGANEKLFF. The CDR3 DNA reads TGTGCCAGCTACGACGGGGGAGCTAATGAAAAACTGTTTTTT.

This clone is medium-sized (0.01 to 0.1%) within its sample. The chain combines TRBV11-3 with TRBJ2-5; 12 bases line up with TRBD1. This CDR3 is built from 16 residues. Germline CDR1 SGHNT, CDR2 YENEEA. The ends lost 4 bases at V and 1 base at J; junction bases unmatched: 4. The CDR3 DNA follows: TGTGCCAGCAGCTCCCGGGACAGGGGGCTCCAAGAGACCCAGTACTTC. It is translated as CASSSRDRGLQETQYF.

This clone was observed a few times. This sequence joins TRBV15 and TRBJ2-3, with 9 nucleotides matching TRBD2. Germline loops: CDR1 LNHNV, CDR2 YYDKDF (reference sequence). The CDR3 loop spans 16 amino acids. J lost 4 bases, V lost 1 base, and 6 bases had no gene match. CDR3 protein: CATSRAASGNSDTQYF. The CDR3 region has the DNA TGTGCCACCAGCAGAGCCGCTAGCGGGAATTCAGATACGCAGTATTTT. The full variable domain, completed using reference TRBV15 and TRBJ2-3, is DAMVIQNPRYQVTQFGKPVTLSCSQTLNHNVMYWYQQKSSQAPKLLFHYYDKDFNNEADTPDNFQSRRPNTSFCFLDIRSPGLGDTAMYLCATSRAASGNSDTQYFGPGTRLTVL.

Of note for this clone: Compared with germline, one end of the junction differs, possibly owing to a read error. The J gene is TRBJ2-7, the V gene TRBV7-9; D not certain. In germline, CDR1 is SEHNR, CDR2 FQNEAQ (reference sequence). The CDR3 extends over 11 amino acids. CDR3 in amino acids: CSSSVGGEQYF. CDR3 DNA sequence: TGTTCCAGCAGCGTAGGCGGCGAGCAGTACTTC.

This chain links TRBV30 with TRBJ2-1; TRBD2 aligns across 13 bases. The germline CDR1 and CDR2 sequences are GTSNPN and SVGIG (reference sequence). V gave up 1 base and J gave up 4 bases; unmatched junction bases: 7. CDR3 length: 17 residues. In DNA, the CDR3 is TGTGCCTGGAGTGGGGGAACTAGCGGGAGGGGTTACAATGAGCAGTTCTTC. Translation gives CAWSGGTSGRGYNEQFF.